The source of this T cell receptor beta chain is a study of shared clonotypes between healthy human individuals. Study-level results: Limited genetic and exposure-history diversity came from having few donors. All-four-donor shared clonotypes had higher generation probabilities than non-shared clonotypes did.

Donation came from healthy HIV-negative adults that had no recent acute infections or vaccinations. When replicate PCRs were run on sorted subsets, they used 200 to 250 ng DNA, roughly 30,000 T cell genomes. Method: immunoSEQ multiplex PCR; TCRdb's copy keeps in-frame clones and lacks some. The data show some 1.4 million clones, approximately 96% seen once. Note on this clone: Antigen unknown.

V was cut by 10 bases and J by 0 bases, with 21 bases left in between. The CDR3 spans 16 residues. In germline, CDR1 is SGHAT, CDR2 FQNNGV. The sequencing sample was made of naive CD4+ T cells sorted from blood. The subset: CD45RA+ positively selected. The genes are TRBV11-2 and TRBJ1-1, with D maybe TRBD1 (5 bases). The receptor's source is a man aged 30 to 45 in good health. The CDR3 region is CATMSIGGGLNTEAFF. In DNA, the CDR3 is TGTGCCACCATGTCCATTGGGGGGGGACTGAACACTGAAGCTTTCTTT. Full variable domain (outside the CDR3, taken from reference TRBV11-2 and TRBJ1-1): EAGVAQSPRYKIIEKRQSVAFWCNPISGHATLYWYQQILGQGPKLLIQFQNNGVVDDSQLPKDRFSAERLKGVDSTLKIQPAKLEDSAVYLCATMSIGGGLNTEAFFGQGTRLTVV.